The T cell receptor (beta chain) described here comes from a study of T cell responses to AZD1222 COVID-19 vaccine. Study-level points and caveats: Regions left unmutated in variants are reportedly the target of nearly half of spike-specific TCRs. Baseline seropositives among AZD1222 recipients totaled only five or six. Clonal diversity was possibly underestimated, and white British individuals and females predominated among donors.

The V gene end was trimmed by 5 bases and the J gene end by 5 bases; junction bases not matched to a gene: 8. From germline, CDR1 is SGHDT and CDR2 YYEEEE. The CDR3 contains 14 residues. Points on this clone: Antigen specificity is unknown.

Some clones are missing from TCRdb's copy, which holds only in-frame ones; the method was immunoSEQ multiplex PCR. The data hold around 94,000 clones, with about 88% observed a single time. The sequence was obtained from an adult in good health. V and J are TRBV5-6 and TRBJ2-7; 9 bases match TRBD1. The sequenced sample was peripheral blood, obtained on day 0 of AZD1222 vaccination. CDR3 amino acids: CASRPGQGVHEQYF. CDR3 DNA: TGTGCCAGCAGACCGGGACAGGGTGTCCACGAGCAGTACTTC. The full variable domain, rest sourced from reference TRBV5-6 and TRBJ2-7, is DAGVTQSPTHLIKTRGQQVTLRCSPKSGHDTVSWYQQALGQGPQFIFQYYEEEERQRGNFPDRFSGHQFPNYSSELNVNALLLGDSALYLCASRPGQGVHEQYFGPGTRLTVT.